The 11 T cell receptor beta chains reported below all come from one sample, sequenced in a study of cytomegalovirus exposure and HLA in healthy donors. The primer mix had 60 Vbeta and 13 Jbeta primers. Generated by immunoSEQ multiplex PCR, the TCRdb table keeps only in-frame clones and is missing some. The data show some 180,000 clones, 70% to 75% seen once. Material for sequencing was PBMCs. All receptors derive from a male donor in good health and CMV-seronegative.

The CDR3 DNA reads TGTGCCAGCAGTCAACAGGGGGCCTACACTGAAGCTTTCTTT. Translating it yields CASSQQGAYTEAFF. The rearrangement uses TRBV6-5 and TRBJ1-1; 9 bases map to TRBD1. This CDR3 comprises 14 residues. Germline V gene lookup returns CDR1 MNHEY and CDR2 SVGAGI. V shed 5 bases, J shed 3 bases, and the junction held 4 bases outside the gene matches.

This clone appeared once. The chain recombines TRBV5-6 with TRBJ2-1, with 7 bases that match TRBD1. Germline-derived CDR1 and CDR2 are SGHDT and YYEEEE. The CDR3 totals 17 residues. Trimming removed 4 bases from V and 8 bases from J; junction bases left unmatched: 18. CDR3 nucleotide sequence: TGTGCCAGCAGCCCCACTAGGACAGGTAACCCAAGGGATGAGCAGTTCTTC. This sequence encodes CASSPTRTGNPRDEQFF.

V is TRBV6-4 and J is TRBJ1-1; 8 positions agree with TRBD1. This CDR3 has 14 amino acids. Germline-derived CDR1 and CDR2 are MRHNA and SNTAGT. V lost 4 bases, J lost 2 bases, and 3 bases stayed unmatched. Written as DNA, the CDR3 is TGTGCCAGCAGTGCCGGACAGGGCAACACTGAAGCTTTCTTT. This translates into CASSAGQGNTEAFF.

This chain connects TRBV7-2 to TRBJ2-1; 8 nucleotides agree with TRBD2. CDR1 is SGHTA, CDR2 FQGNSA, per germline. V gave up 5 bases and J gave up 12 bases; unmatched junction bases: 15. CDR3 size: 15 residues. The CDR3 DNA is TGTGCCAGCAGCCCACCGGGACTAGGGGAGAGGGGGCAGTTCTTC. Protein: CASSPPGLGERGQFF.

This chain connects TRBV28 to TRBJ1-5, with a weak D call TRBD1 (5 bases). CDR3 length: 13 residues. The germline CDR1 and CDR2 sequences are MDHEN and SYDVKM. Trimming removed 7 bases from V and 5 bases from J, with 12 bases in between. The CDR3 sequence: CASIRVPDQPQHF. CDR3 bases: TGTGCCAGCATCAGGGTTCCGGATCAGCCCCAGCATTTT.

The CDR3 protein is CASSAHRRTTEAFF. In nucleotides, the CDR3 is TGTGCCAGCAGCGCTCACAGGCGAACCACTGAAGCTTTCTTT. The chain recombines TRBV7-9 with TRBJ1-1; tentatively, D is TRBD1 (5 bases). Trimming took 5 bases from V and 4 from J, leaving 14 bases between them. The CDR3 length is 14 residues. Germline-derived CDR1 and CDR2 are SEHNR and FQNEAQ (reference sequence).

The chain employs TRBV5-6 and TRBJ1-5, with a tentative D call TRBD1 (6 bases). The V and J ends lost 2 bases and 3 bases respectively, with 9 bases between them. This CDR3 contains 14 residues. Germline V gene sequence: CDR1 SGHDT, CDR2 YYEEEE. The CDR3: CASSFGTLNQPQHF. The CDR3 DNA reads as TGTGCCAGCAGCTTCGGGACACTCAATCAGCCCCAGCATTTT.

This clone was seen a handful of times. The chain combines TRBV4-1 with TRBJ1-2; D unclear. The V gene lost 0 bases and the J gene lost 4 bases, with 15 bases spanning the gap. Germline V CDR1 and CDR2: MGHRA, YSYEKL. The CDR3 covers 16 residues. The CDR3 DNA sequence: TGCGCCAGCAGCCAAGATTGGGAGGGTAGGGCCTATGGCTACACCTTC. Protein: CASSQDWEGRAYGYTF.

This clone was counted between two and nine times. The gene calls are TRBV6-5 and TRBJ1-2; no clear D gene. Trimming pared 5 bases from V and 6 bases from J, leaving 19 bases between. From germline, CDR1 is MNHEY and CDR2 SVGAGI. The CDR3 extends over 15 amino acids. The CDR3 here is CASSLSPFLGHGYTF. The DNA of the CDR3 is TGTGCCAGCAGTCTCTCACCATTCTTGGGCCATGGCTACACCTTC.

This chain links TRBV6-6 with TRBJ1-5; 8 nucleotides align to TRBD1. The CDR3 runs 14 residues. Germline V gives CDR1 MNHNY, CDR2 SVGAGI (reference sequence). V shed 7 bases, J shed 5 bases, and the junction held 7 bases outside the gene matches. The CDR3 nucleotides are TGTGCCAGCATTAATGACAGGGGTTATCAGCCCCAGCATTTT. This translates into CASINDRGYQPQHF.

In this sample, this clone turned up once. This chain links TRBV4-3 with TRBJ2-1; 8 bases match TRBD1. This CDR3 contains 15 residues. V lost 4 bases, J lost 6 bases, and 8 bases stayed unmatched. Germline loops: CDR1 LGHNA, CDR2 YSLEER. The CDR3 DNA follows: TGCGCCAGCAGCCCCCAGGGGGCTGGGGGCAATGAGCAGTTCTTC. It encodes CASSPQGAGGNEQFF.